This T cell receptor (beta chain) stems from a study of blood T cell repertoires in COVID-19. As processed by the authors: Reference gene primer amplification gave nucleated cell count estimates. Clones were sequenced by immunoSEQ multiplex PCR, and TCRdb holds only the in-frame ones, with some missing. V and J calls and clone size are copied from that table; D and trimming were computed from the DNA. The sample records about 62,000 clones, around 89% being singletons. V dropped 3 bases and J dropped 9 bases, with 6 bases sitting between them. CDR3 length: 11 residues. Germline lookup yields CDR1 SNHLY and CDR2 FYNNEI. In Seattle, patients joined the study during active infection and were tracked longitudinally.

The chain employs TRBV2 and TRBJ1-5; D remains ambiguous. This sequence originates from a woman in her sixties or seventies with COVID-19, enrolled during active disease. The sequenced material came from peripheral blood. CDR3 sequence reads: CASSEGSPQHF. The CDR3, as DNA: TGTGCCAGCAGTGAGGGCTCGCCCCAGCATTTT.